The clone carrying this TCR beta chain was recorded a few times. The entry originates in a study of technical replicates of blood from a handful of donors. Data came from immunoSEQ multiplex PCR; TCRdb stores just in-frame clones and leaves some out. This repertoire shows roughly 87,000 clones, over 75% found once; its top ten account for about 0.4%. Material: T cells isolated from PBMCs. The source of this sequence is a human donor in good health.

The CDR3 protein is CASSETRRGEAFF. For the CDR3, the DNA is TGTGCCAGCAGTGAAACGAGAAGAGGGGAAGCTTTCTTT. This chain connects TRBV6-1 to TRBJ1-1; D remains ambiguous. V shed 2 bases and J shed 8 bases, with 12 bases lying between them. The CDR3 length is 13 residues. Germline V lookup: CDR1 MNHNS, CDR2 SASEGT.